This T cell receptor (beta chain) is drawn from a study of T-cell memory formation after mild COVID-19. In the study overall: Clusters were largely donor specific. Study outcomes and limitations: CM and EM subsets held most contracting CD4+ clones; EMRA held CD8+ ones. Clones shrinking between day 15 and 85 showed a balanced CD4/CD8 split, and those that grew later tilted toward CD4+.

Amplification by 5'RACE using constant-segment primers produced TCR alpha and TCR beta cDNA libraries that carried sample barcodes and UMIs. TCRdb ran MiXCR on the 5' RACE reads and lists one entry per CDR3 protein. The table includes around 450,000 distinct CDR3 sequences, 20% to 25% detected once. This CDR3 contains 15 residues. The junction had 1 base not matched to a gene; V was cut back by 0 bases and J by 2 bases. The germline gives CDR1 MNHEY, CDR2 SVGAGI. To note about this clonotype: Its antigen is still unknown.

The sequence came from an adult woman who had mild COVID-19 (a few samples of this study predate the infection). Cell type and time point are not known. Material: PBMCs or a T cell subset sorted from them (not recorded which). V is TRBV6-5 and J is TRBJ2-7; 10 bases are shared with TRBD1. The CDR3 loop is CASSYSTGGPYEQYF. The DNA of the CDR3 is TGTGCCAGCAGTTACTCGACAGGGGGCCCCTACGAGCAGTACTTC.